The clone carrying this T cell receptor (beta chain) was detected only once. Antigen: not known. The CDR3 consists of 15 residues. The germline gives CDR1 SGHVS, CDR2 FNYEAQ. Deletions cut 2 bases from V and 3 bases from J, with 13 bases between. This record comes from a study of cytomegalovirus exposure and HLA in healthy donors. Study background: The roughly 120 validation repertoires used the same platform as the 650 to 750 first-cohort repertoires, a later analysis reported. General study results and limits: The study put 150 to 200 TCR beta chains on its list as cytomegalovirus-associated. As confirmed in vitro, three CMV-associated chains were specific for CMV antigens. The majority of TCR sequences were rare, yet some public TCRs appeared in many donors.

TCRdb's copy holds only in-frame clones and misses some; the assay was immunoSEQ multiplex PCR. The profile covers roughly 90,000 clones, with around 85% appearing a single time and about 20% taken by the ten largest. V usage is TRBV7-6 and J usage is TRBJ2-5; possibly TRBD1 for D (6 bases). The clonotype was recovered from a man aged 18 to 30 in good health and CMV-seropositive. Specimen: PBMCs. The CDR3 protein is CASSLYFQGKETQYF. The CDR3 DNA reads TGTGCCAGCAGCTTATACTTTCAGGGGAAAGAGACCCAGTACTTC. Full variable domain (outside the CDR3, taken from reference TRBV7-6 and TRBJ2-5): GAGVSQSPRYKVTKRGQDVALRCDPISGHVSLYWYRQALGQGPEFLTYFNYEAQQDKSGLPNDRFSAERPEGSISTLTIQRTEQRDSAMYRCASSLYFQGKETQYFGPGTRLLVL.